This T cell receptor (beta chain) came from a study of OX40 agonist ivuxolimab in advanced cancers. In terms of the full investigation: Ivuxolimab was a fully human IgG2 agonistic monoclonal antibody targeting the costimulatory receptor OX40 (CD134). Prior anti-PD-1, anti-PD-L1 or anti-CTLA-4 therapy was permitted, and checkpoint inhibitors had been received by 30% to 40% of dose-escalation patients. Partial responses occurred in three dose-escalation patients: two with cutaneous melanoma and one with hepatocellular carcinoma. The monotherapy dose-escalation portion (N ≈ 55 patients) of the phase I ivuxolimab trial is reported in the paper. Intravenous ivuxolimab was administered to patients every 2 weeks at six dose levels: 0.01, 0.1, 0.3, 1.5, 3 and 10 mg/kg. A male proportion of roughly 80% and a mean age of roughly 58 years, ranging from 23 to 79, were recorded for the dose-escalation cohort. The purpose of peripheral TCRbeta sequencing was to test whether ivuxolimab changed TCR sequence diversity and led to clonal T-cell expansion. Among the roughly 50 dose-escalation patients, about 20 had hepatocellular carcinoma, 15 or so melanoma, 9 renal cell carcinoma and 9 head and neck cancer. The paper's findings and limits, for the study overall: After ivuxolimab, CD8+ T cells had more expanded clones than CD4+ T cells on average. Low levels of normalized T-cell clonal expansion were also seen in some patients who did not respond. Antigen specificity was not determined for the clonally expanded peripheral T cells. At doses of 0.1 to 3.0 mg/kg, clonal expansion of both CD4+ and CD8+ T cells in blood was seen between baseline and week 6. In partial responders in the 0.1-3.0 mg/kg groups, normalized peripheral clonal expansion was found to be among the lowest, especially among CD8+ T cells.

Patients with a history of autoimmune disease or receiving systemic immunosuppression were excluded from the trial. Peripheral blood for TCR sequencing was drawn from every dose cohort at baseline, at cycle 4 day 1 and at cycle 7 day 1. Samples were obtained from an open-label, multicenter, first-in-human phase I dose-escalation trial of ivuxolimab. Adults with locally advanced or metastatic melanoma, renal cell, hepatocellular, or head and neck squamous cell carcinoma were enrolled in the trial. Before TCR sequencing, CD4+ T cells and CD8+ T cells from peripheral blood were sorted into separate populations. Genomic DNA was isolated from the sorted cells so that the TCRbeta CDR3 region could be sequenced. The immunoSEQ Assay was used for sequencing of TCRbeta CDR3 regions. In TCRdb, the immuneACCESS table is reduced to in-frame sequences with V and J assigned. These tables do not hold every clone; where another copy was compared, an unresolved V gene accounts for under half, and the others remain unexplained. The sample table holds 65,000 to 95,000 clones, of which 80% to 95% were seen once. Together, the top ten hold approximately 10% of the sample.

As concerns this clone: Its antigen is currently not known. No base quality values were provided; no much bigger clone lies one nucleotide off.

The CDR3 starts with the cysteine, ends with the phenylalanine, and has 15 residues. This entry keeps only the CDR3 DNA: 45 bases, framed from base 1. The germline V gene (reference sequence) gives CDR1 as MNHEY and CDR2 as SMNVEV. V drops 0 bases and J drops 1 base, leaving 9 bases in between. The rearranged segments are TRBV27 and TRBJ1-2; the D gene is possibly TRBD1, with 6 bases matching. This sequence was found in an adult with an advanced solid tumor such as melanoma, head and neck, liver or kidney cancer. The sequences come from CD4+ or CD8+ T cells sorted from blood, collected in a trial of the OX40 agonist ivuxolimab. The DNA sequence reads TGTGCCAGCAGTTTATCGGGGGGCAATAACTATGGCTACACCTTC. Protein translation: CASSLSGGNNYGYTF.